One and the same sample provided the 9 T cell receptor beta chains below, sequenced in a study of cytomegalovirus exposure and HLA in healthy donors. Primers included in the PCR were 60 Vbeta and 13 Jbeta primers. Method: immunoSEQ multiplex PCR; TCRdb's copy keeps in-frame clones and lacks some. The sample includes some 90,000 clones, roughly 73% of them seen just once. Material for sequencing was PBMCs. The receptor source for this set is a male donor in good health and CMV-seropositive.

The CDR3 region is CASSRTGSYEQYF. CDR3 in DNA: TGTGCCAGCAGTCGGACAGGCTCCTACGAGCAGTACTTC. This chain connects TRBV6-5 to TRBJ2-7, with 7 bases matching TRBD1. The CDR3 has 13 residues. The trim removed 5 bases at V and 0 bases at J, leaving 1 base unmatched. The germline gives CDR1 MNHEY, CDR2 SVGAGI.

The table lists this clone with a count of one. This chain joins TRBV30 and TRBJ1-5; 9 bases are shared with TRBD1. J gave up 4 bases and V 4 bases, and 8 bases lay outside the gene matches. The CDR3 contains 15 residues. Looked up from germline, CDR1 is GTSNPN and CDR2 is SVGIG (reference sequence). The DNA of the CDR3 is TGTGCCTGGAACCCGACAGGGGGGCCGAATCAGCCCCAGCATTTT. Translating it yields CAWNPTGGPNQPQHF.

This chain joins TRBV5-1 and TRBJ1-1, with 7 positions matching TRBD1. Germline CDR1 reads SGHRS; CDR2 reads YFSETQ. The CDR3 is 14 amino acids. With 3 bases clipped from V and 4 bases from J, the junction kept 6 bases outside the gene matches. CDR3 amino acids: CASSSQGSGTEAFF. As DNA, the CDR3 is TGCGCCAGCAGCTCACAGGGGTCGGGCACTGAAGCTTTCTTT.

The chain combines TRBV6-4 with TRBJ2-4, with 12 bases fitting TRBD2. The junction had 0 bases not matched to a gene; V was cut back by 0 bases and J by 6 bases. CDR1 is MRHNA, CDR2 SNTAGT, per germline. The CDR3 has 15 residues. CDR3 nucleotide sequence: TGTGCCAGCAGTGACTCGACTAGCGGGAGAAACATTCAGTACTTC. Its translation: CASSDSTSGRNIQYF.

This clone has just one count. The J gene is TRBJ2-7, the V gene TRBV29-1; D remains ambiguous. The V gene lost 4 bases and the J gene lost 0 bases, with 10 bases spanning the gap. Germline V gene sequence: CDR1 SQVTM, CDR2 ANQGSEA. The CDR3 is 13 residues long. The CDR3 loop is CSVVYPSSYEQYF. The CDR3 bases are TGCAGCGTTGTGTACCCGAGCTCCTACGAGCAGTACTTC.

The J gene is TRBJ2-7, the V gene TRBV5-6; perhaps TRBD1 as D (5 bases). This CDR3 has 16 amino acids. The germline gives CDR1 SGHDT, CDR2 YYEEEE. Trimming stripped 0 bases from V and 3 bases from J, with 16 bases between. The CDR3 loop is CASSLAVSTGNYEQYF. The DNA of the CDR3 is TGTGCCAGCAGCTTGGCCGTCAGTACAGGAAACTACGAGCAGTACTTC.

The genes are TRBV25-1 and TRBJ1-4; possibly TRBD1 for D (6 bases). Per germline, CDR1 MGHDK and CDR2 SYGVNS. CDR3 size: 12 residues. V lost 5 bases, J lost 8 bases, and 9 bases lay in between. This CDR3 reads CASSRQVEKLFF. The CDR3 DNA follows: TGTGCCAGCAGTCGACAGGTAGAAAAACTGTTTTTT.

This clone was detected a few times. This chain links TRBV6-1 with TRBJ1-5, with 8 positions matching TRBD1. Trimming removed 4 bases from V and 0 bases from J; junction bases left unmatched: 8. The CDR3 length is 17 residues. From germline, CDR1 is MNHNS and CDR2 SASEGT. CDR3 DNA: TGTGCCAGCAGTGGATTTAACAGGGGGAATAGCAATCAGCCCCAGCATTTT. Protein: CASSGFNRGNSNQPQHF.

The table lists this clone with a few counts. This chain links TRBV25-1 with TRBJ2-1, with 12 bases matching TRBD2. Germline CDR1 reads MGHDK; CDR2 reads SYGVNS. Trimming cost V 6 bases and J 0 bases; bases outside gene matches: 6. This CDR3 is built from 17 residues. The CDR3: CASRRTSGMSSYNEQFF. The CDR3, as DNA: TGTGCCAGCAGGAGGACTAGCGGGATGAGCTCCTACAATGAGCAGTTCTTC.